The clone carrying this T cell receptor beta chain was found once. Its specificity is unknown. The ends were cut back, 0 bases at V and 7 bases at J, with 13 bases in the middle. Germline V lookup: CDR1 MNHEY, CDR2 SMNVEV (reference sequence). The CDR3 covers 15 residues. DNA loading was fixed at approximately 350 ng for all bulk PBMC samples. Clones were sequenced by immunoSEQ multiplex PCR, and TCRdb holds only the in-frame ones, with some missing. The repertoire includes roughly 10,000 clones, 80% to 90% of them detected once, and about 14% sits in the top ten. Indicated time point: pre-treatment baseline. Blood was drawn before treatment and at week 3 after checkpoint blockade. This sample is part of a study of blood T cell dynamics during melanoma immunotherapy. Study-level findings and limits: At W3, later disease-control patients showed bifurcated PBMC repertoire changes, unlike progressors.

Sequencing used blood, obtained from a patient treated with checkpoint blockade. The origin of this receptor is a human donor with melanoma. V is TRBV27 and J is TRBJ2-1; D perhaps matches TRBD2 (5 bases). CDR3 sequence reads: CASSLSTGERNEQFF. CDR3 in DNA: TGTGCCAGCAGTTTATCGACTGGGGAGAGAAATGAGCAGTTCTTC.